One and the same sample provided the 7 T cell receptor beta chains below, sequenced in a study of OX40 agonist ivuxolimab in advanced cancers. TCRdb keeps only in-frame clones here, not all; method: immunoSEQ multiplex PCR. In the table there are tens of thousands of clones, 79% of which are singletons. Specimen: CD4+ or CD8+ T cells sorted from blood, collected in a trial of the OX40 agonist ivuxolimab. The receptors derive from an adult with an advanced solid tumor such as melanoma, head and neck, liver or kidney cancer.

This clone is termed medium-sized. The chain combines TRBV7-9 with TRBJ1-5; D gene uncertain. This CDR3 is built from 15 residues. V shed 3 bases and J shed 2 bases, with 11 bases lying between them. Looked up from germline, CDR1 is SEHNR and CDR2 is FQNEAQ (reference sequence). The CDR3 coding sequence is TGTGCCAGCAGCTTTGGCGGCCTTGGCAATCAGCCCCAGCATTTT. Encoded protein: CASSFGGLGNQPQHF.

This chain uses TRBV6-5 with TRBJ1-2; possibly TRBD1 for D (5 bases). V lost 6 bases and J lost 2, with 10 bases in between. This CDR3 contains 13 residues. Per germline, CDR1 MNHEY and CDR2 SVGAGI. CDR3 nucleotide sequence: TGTGCCAGCAGCCCAGGGTTGAACTATGGCTACACCTTC. Protein sequence: CASSPGLNYGYTF.

With regard to this clone: A read error may produce the germline difference seen at one junction end. This chain uses TRBV7-7 with TRBJ2-3, with D perhaps given as TRBD1 or TRBD2 (5 bases each). Germline assignment: CDR1 SSHAT and CDR2 FNYEAQ (reference sequence). This CDR3 has 18 amino acids. This CDR3 is CASSLGLPGTRSTDTQYF. In DNA form, the CDR3 reads TGTGCTAGCAGCTTAGGCCTTCCCGGGACCCGAAGCACAGATACGCAGTATTTT. The full variable domain, with the rest looked up from reference TRBV7-7 and TRBJ2-3, is GAGVSQSPRYKVTKRGQDVTLRCDPISSHATLYWYQQALGQGPEFLTYFNYEAQPDKSGLPSDRFSAERPEGSISTLTIQRTEQRDSAMYRCASSLGLPGTRSTDTQYFGPGTRLTVL.

The chain couples TRBV9 to TRBJ2-3, with D uncertain. Trimming cost V 0 bases and J 1 base, with 6 bases left between them. This CDR3 spans 14 amino acids. Germline CDR1 is SGDLS and CDR2 is YYNGEE. The CDR3 here is CASSVGGRTDTQYF. The CDR3 DNA reads as TGTGCCAGCAGCGTAGGAGGACGCACAGATACGCAGTATTTT.

The rearrangement links TRBV5-4 to TRBJ1-6, with a possible D match to TRBD1 (5 bases). Looked up from germline, CDR1 is SGHNT and CDR2 is YYREEE (reference sequence). This CDR3 is built from 14 residues. The V end was cut by 5 bases, the J end by 10 bases, with 16 bases between. CDR3: CASSPTPAGSPLHF. The CDR3 coding sequence is TGTGCCAGCAGTCCTACCCCCGCAGGGTCACCCCTCCACTTT.

The rearrangement uses TRBV7-9 and TRBJ2-2, with TRBD2 as a possible D gene (5 bases). Germline CDR1 SEHNR, CDR2 FQNEAQ (reference sequence). The V and J ends lost 6 bases and 0 bases respectively, with 5 bases between them. The CDR3 sequence is 13 residues long. CDR3 in DNA: TGTGCCAGCAGAGCGGCGAACACCGGGGAGCTGTTTTTT. Translating it yields CASRAANTGELFF.

V and J are TRBV19 and TRBJ2-1; 14 nucleotides agree with TRBD2. Germline lookup yields CDR1 LNHDA and CDR2 SQIVND (reference sequence). After removal of 5 bases from V and 3 bases from J, the junction contained 15 bases not matched to a gene. The CDR3 is 20 residues long. Here the CDR3 reads CASSPGTSGGLSSFYNEQFF. The CDR3 DNA follows: TGTGCCAGTAGTCCGGGGACTAGCGGGGGCCTGTCCTCCTTCTACAATGAGCAGTTCTTC.